The 32 T cell receptor beta chains below come from one sample, sequenced in a study of glioma-infiltrating T cells after dendritic cell vaccination. Sequencing used immunoSEQ multiplex PCR; TCRdb keeps in-frame clones, though not all of them. The table lists tens of thousands of clones, more than 65% of them singletons. The sequences come from blood, collected before dendritic cell vaccination. The receptor set was obtained from a human donor with glioblastoma.

The rearrangement uses TRBV6-1 and TRBJ2-3; 8 nucleotides align to TRBD2. This CDR3 comprises 13 residues. The ends lost 7 bases at V and 4 bases at J; junction bases unmatched: 4. CDR1 and CDR2 (germline): MNHNS, SASEGT. CDR3 region: CASTERGSDTQYF. CDR3 nucleotide sequence: TGTGCCAGCACAGAGCGGGGGTCAGATACGCAGTATTTT.

The sample holds many counts of this clone. V is TRBV2 and J is TRBJ2-6; D remains ambiguous. The ends were cut back, 9 bases at V and 0 bases at J, with 6 bases in the middle. The CDR3 consists of 13 residues. Germline CDR1 SNHLY, CDR2 FYNNEI. CDR3 protein: CASDSSGANVLTF. CDR3 in DNA: TGTGCCAGTGATAGCTCTGGGGCCAACGTCCTGACTTTC.

The rearrangement links TRBV13 to TRBJ2-7; tentative D call: TRBD2 (6 bases). The germline CDR1 and CDR2 sequences are PRHDT and FYEKMQ (reference sequence). V shed 5 bases and J shed 1 base, with 18 bases lying between them. This CDR3 is built from 16 residues. The CDR3 coding sequence is TGTGCCAGCAGCCCCGCCCCCCTAAGCGGGTCCTACGAGCAGTACTTC. This codes for CASSPAPLSGSYEQYF.

The V and J genes are TRBV2 and TRBJ1-3, with TRBD1 as a possible D gene (5 bases). The CDR3 spans 15 residues. Germline-derived CDR1 and CDR2 are SNHLY and FYNNEI. V was trimmed by 3 bases and J by 1 base, leaving 10 bases between them. CDR3 sequence: CASSDGGGSGNTIYF. CDR3 nucleotide sequence: TGTGCCAGCAGTGACGGGGGTGGGTCTGGAAACACCATATATTTT.

The CDR3 region has the DNA TGTGCCAGCAGGCTAGGACACAGACAAGAGACCCAGTACTTC. The encoded protein is CASRLGHRQETQYF. The chain joins TRBV6-5 to TRBJ2-5; possible D gene TRBD1, 5 bases. V was shortened by 6 bases and J by 2 bases, with 13 bases between the two germline ends. Germline V CDR1 and CDR2: MNHEY, SVGAGI. The CDR3 spans 14 residues.

This chain connects TRBV11-3 to TRBJ2-1; perhaps TRBD2 as D (6 bases). Trimming left V 2 bases short and J 0 bases short, with 11 bases between. The CDR3 runs to 16 residues. Germline-derived CDR1 and CDR2 are SGHNT and YENEEA. The CDR3: CASSLRRRASYNEQFF. The CDR3 region has the DNA TGTGCCAGCAGCTTAAGGAGGAGGGCCTCCTACAATGAGCAGTTCTTC.

The chain links TRBV5-6 to TRBJ2-2; 9 bases are shared with TRBD2. Germline V gene data show CDR1 as SGHDT and CDR2 as YYEEEE. J was trimmed by 1 base and V by 4 bases; bases with no gene match: 5. The CDR3 is 16 residues long. The CDR3 coding sequence is TGTGCCAGCAGCCCCCTTAGCGGGGGGAACACCGGGGAGCTGTTTTTT. Residues: CASSPLSGGNTGELFF.

This clone was seen many times. The rearrangement links TRBV4-1 to TRBJ1-4; D perhaps matches TRBD1 (6 bases). Deletions cut 6 bases from V and 5 bases from J, with 13 bases between. Germline CDR1 is MGHRA and CDR2 is YSYEKL. CDR3 length: 14 amino acids. In DNA form, the CDR3 reads TGCGCCAGCAGGTTGACAGGCGGAAATGAAAAACTGTTTTTT. Translated, it gives CASRLTGGNEKLFF.

The V call is TRBV7-9, the J call TRBJ1-2, with D hard to call. Germline V CDR1 and CDR2: SEHNR, FQNEAQ (reference sequence). The CDR3 sequence is 13 residues long. V was shortened by 2 bases and J by 0 bases, with 4 bases between the two germline ends. In DNA, the CDR3 is TGTGCCAGCAGCTTAATCTCTAACTATGGCTACACCTTC. This codes for CASSLISNYGYTF.

V gene TRBV7-9 combines with J gene TRBJ1-2, with D tentatively TRBD1 (5 bases). The CDR3 is 14 residues long. Germline V gene lookup returns CDR1 SEHNR and CDR2 FQNEAQ (reference sequence). V was cut by 3 bases and J by 2 bases, with 10 bases left in between. The CDR3: CASSFSTENYGYTF. In nucleotides, the CDR3 is TGTGCCAGCAGCTTCTCGACAGAGAACTATGGCTACACCTTC.

Points on this clone: Its ends do not fully match the called genes, so a read error is possible. The rearrangement links TRBV5-4 to TRBJ2-1, with D maybe TRBD1 (6 bases). Germline V lookup: CDR1 SGHNT, CDR2 YYREEE (reference sequence). This CDR3 has 16 amino acids. This CDR3 reads CASRLDGTFSYNEQFF. Written as DNA, the CDR3 is TGTGCCAGCAGATTGGACGGGACATTCTCCTACAATGAGCAGTTCTTC.

Only one count was recorded for this clone. The chain combines TRBV9 with TRBJ2-5; 16 positions agree with TRBD2. The ends lost 2 bases at V and 2 bases at J; junction bases unmatched: 6. The CDR3 runs 18 residues. Germline V gene sequence: CDR1 SGDLS, CDR2 YYNGEE. The CDR3 DNA reads as TGTGCCAGCAGCGTGGGACTAGCGGGGGGGCCGGGGCAAGAGACCCAGTACTTC. This translates into CASSVGLAGGPGQETQYF.

The chain links TRBV5-1 to TRBJ1-1; D ambiguous. CDR1 SGHRS and CDR2 YFSETQ come from the germline V gene. The CDR3 spans 15 residues. V was pared by 0 bases and J by 2 bases, with 11 bases between. This CDR3 is CASSLANIPNTEAFF. The CDR3, as DNA: TGCGCCAGCAGCTTGGCGAACATACCTAACACTGAAGCTTTCTTT.

As for this clone: One end of the junction fails to match germline, which may point to a read error. The rearrangement uses TRBV30 and TRBJ1-5, with a tentative D call TRBD1 (5 bases). The length of the CDR3 is 14 residues. Germline CDR1 is GTSNPN and CDR2 is SVGIG (reference sequence). The CDR3 nucleotides read TGTGCCTGGAGTGTAGGCCAGGGCAAACAGCCCCAGCATTTT. Amino acids: CAWSVGQGKQPQHF.

In this sample, this clone is medium-sized. The chain combines TRBV2 with TRBJ1-6; 9 positions agree with TRBD1. CDR1 SNHLY and CDR2 FYNNEI come from the germline V gene. The CDR3 length is 15 residues. V lost 7 bases, J lost 9 bases, and 10 bases stayed unmatched. The CDR3 loop reads CASIPGQGQGSPLHF. CDR3 nucleotide sequence: TGTGCCAGCATCCCCGGACAGGGACAGGGTTCACCCCTCCACTTT.

This rearrangement joins TRBV19 to TRBJ1-2, with D perhaps matching TRBD1 (6 bases). There are 15 residues in the CDR3. Germline loops: CDR1 LNHDA, CDR2 SQIVND (reference sequence). V lost 5 bases, J lost 0 bases, and 13 bases lay in between. CDR3 bases: TGTGCCAGTAGTTCTCGAGGGGGTGCTAACTATGGCTACACCTTC. This codes for CASSSRGGANYGYTF.

The chain carries TRBV7-8 and TRBJ2-2; 8 positions match TRBD1. In germline, CDR1 is SGHVS, CDR2 FQNEAQ. With V trimmed by 2 bases and J by 2 bases, 4 bases remained unmatched. This CDR3 region has 16 residues. The CDR3 loop is CASSLFAGGNTGELFF. DNA for the CDR3: TGTGCCAGCAGCTTATTTGCAGGGGGCAACACCGGGGAGCTGTTTTTT.

The genes are TRBV27 and TRBJ1-3, with D possibly being TRBD1 (5 bases). CDR1 and CDR2 from the germline V gene are MNHEY and SMNVEV (reference sequence). The CDR3 loop spans 14 amino acids. Trimming left V 6 bases short and J 2 bases short, with 11 bases between. The CDR3 loop is CASRRSGPGNTIYF. The CDR3 region has the DNA TGTGCCAGCAGAAGGTCAGGGCCTGGAAACACCATATATTTT.

This clone was picked up a small number of times. V is TRBV4-2 and J is TRBJ1-3; tentative D call: TRBD1 (5 bases). Deletions cut 0 bases from V and 14 bases from J, with 14 bases between. Per the germline V gene, CDR1 is LGHNA and CDR2 is YNFKEQ. The CDR3 covers 13 residues. For the CDR3, the DNA is TGTGCCAGCAGCCAAGATGTTGACAGCAGTCTATATTTT. This gives the protein CASSQDVDSSLYF.

This chain joins TRBV7-2 and TRBJ1-2, with unresolved D. CDR3 length: 16 amino acids. V lost 4 bases, J lost 3 bases, and 18 bases lay in between. CDR1 and CDR2 from the germline V gene are SGHTA and FQGNSA. DNA of the CDR3: TGTGCCAGCAGCTACGCTGCCCCACCGGCGGACTATGGCTACACCTTC. Translation: CASSYAAPPADYGYTF. The whole variable domain, remainder taken from reference TRBV7-2 and TRBJ1-2, is GAGVSQSPSNKVTEKGKDVELRCDPISGHTALYWYRQSLGQGLEFLIYFQGNSAPDKSGLPSDRFSAERTGGSVSTLTIQRTQQEDSAVYLCASSYAAPPADYGYTFGSGTRLTVV.

The chain carries TRBV28 and TRBJ1-1, with 8 nucleotides matching TRBD1. Germline V CDR1 and CDR2: MDHEN, SYDVKM. CDR3 length: 14 amino acids. V trimming: 5 bases; J trimming: 4 bases; junction bases outside the gene matches: 6. CDR3 sequence (DNA): TGTGCCAGCAGTAGCCAGGGGGCTGTCACTGAAGCTTTCTTT. Translated: CASSSQGAVTEAFF.

The genes are TRBV6-4 and TRBJ2-2; possibly TRBD2 for D (5 bases). Trimming left V 0 bases short and J 3 bases short, with 5 bases between. In germline, CDR1 is MRHNA, CDR2 SNTAGT. The CDR3 consists of 14 residues. The CDR3, as DNA: TGTGCCAGCAGTGACTCGGAGGACACCGGGGAGCTGTTTTTT. It yields the protein CASSDSEDTGELFF.

This rearrangement joins TRBV7-2 to TRBJ2-3; TRBD2 agrees at 7 bases. With 5 bases clipped from V and 4 bases from J, the junction kept 12 bases outside the gene matches. Germline CDR1 and CDR2: SGHTA and FQGNSA. The CDR3 totals 16 residues. CDR3 loop: CASSPTSFLASDTQYF. The CDR3 region has the DNA TGTGCCAGCAGCCCGACTAGCTTCCTGGCGTCAGATACGCAGTATTTT.

This rearrangement joins TRBV7-9 to TRBJ1-1, with 7 bases lining up with TRBD1. Per the germline V gene, CDR1 is SEHNR and CDR2 is FQNEAQ (reference sequence). This CDR3 has 15 amino acids. Trimming took 5 bases from V and 0 from J; bases not matched to a gene: 6. CDR3 sequence reads: CASSLGQALNTEAFF. For the CDR3, the DNA is TGTGCCAGCAGCCTCGGACAGGCCCTGAACACTGAAGCTTTCTTT.

J is TRBJ2-7 and V is TRBV9; D remains unclear. This CDR3 comprises 14 residues. CDR1 and CDR2 from the germline V gene are SGDLS and YYNGEE. CDR3 loop: CTSSPQPTGYEQYV. In DNA, the CDR3 is TGTACCAGCAGCCCCCAGCCGACTGGCTACGAGCAGTACGTC.

V gene TRBV7-8 combines with J gene TRBJ1-2; 8 bases align to TRBD1. The ends lost 5 bases at V and 4 bases at J; junction bases unmatched: 9. CDR1 is SGHVS, CDR2 FQNEAQ, per germline. The CDR3 sequence is 15 residues long. The CDR3 loop is CASSPSGTGPYGYTF. The CDR3 nucleotides read TGTGCCAGCAGCCCGTCCGGGACAGGACCCTATGGCTACACCTTC.

This sequence joins TRBV4-2 and TRBJ2-2; 12 bases align to TRBD2. V was pared by 1 base and J by 5 bases, with 2 bases of the junction left unmatched. Germline V gene sequence: CDR1 LGHNA, CDR2 YNFKEQ. The CDR3 is 16 residues long. The CDR3 protein is CASSQGLAGGTGELFF. CDR3 bases: TGTGCCAGCAGCCAAGGGCTAGCGGGGGGGACCGGGGAGCTGTTTTTT.

CDR3 DNA: TGTGCCAGCAGTGAACCACAGGGTTTTGGCAATCAGCCCCAGCATTTT. Amino acid sequence: CASSEPQGFGNQPQHF. This chain links TRBV6-1 with TRBJ1-5; perhaps TRBD1 as D (6 bases). The CDR3 is made up of 16 amino acids. Trimming left V 2 bases short and J 2 bases short, with 13 bases between. The germline V gene has CDR1 MNHNS and CDR2 SASEGT.

This clone showed up just once. J is TRBJ1-2 and V is TRBV19, with TRBD1 matching over 8 bases. The CDR3 sequence is 16 residues long. Losses at the gene ends were 1 base for V and 2 bases for J; bases not matched to a gene: 6. Germline V gene sequence: CDR1 LNHDA, CDR2 SQIVND (reference sequence). This CDR3 is CASSIADRVGNYGYTF. Written as DNA, the CDR3 is TGTGCCAGTAGTATAGCGGACAGGGTGGGGAACTATGGCTACACCTTC.

The chain combines TRBV5-1 with TRBJ2-1; D gene ambiguous. Looked up from germline, CDR1 is SGHRS and CDR2 is YFSETQ. V lost 0 bases, J lost 15 bases, and 16 bases lay in between. This CDR3 spans 13 amino acids. CDR3 sequence: CASSLDGHLVPFF. Here the CDR3 DNA reads TGCGCCAGCAGCTTGGATGGGCATCTCGTTCCGTTCTTC.

The chain has TRBV30 and TRBJ2-3, with 8 bases aligning to TRBD2. The CDR3 totals 13 residues. CDR1 and CDR2 (germline): GTSNPN, SVGIG (reference sequence). V shed 8 bases and J 0 bases; nucleotides not matched to a gene: 4. The CDR3 is CAIAGSSTDTQYF. The CDR3 coding sequence is TGTGCCATAGCGGGATCTAGCACAGATACGCAGTATTTT. Using reference TRBV30 and TRBJ2-3 for the parts outside the CDR3, the full variable domain is SQTIHQWPATLVQPVGSPLSLECTVEGTSNPNLYWYRQAAGRGLQLLFYSVGIGQISSEVPQNLSASRPQDRQFILSSKKLLLSDSGFYLCAIAGSSTDTQYFGPGTRLTVL.

The CDR3 loop is CASSLIPGQIHGYTF. For the CDR3, the DNA is TGTGCCAGCAGCTTGATACCGGGACAGATCCATGGCTACACCTTC. The genes are TRBV7-3 and TRBJ1-2; 7 nucleotides align to TRBD1. Trimming took 3 bases from V and 6 from J; bases not matched to a gene: 10. This CDR3 region has 15 residues. CDR1 SGHTA and CDR2 FQGTGA come from the germline V gene. The full variable domain, its missing parts supplied by reference TRBV7-3 and TRBJ1-2, is GAGVSQTPSNKVTEKGKYVELRCDPISGHTALYWYRQSLGQGPEFLIYFQGTGAADDSGLPNDRFFAVRPEGSVSTLKIQRTERGDSAVYLCASSLIPGQIHGYTFGSGTRLTVV.